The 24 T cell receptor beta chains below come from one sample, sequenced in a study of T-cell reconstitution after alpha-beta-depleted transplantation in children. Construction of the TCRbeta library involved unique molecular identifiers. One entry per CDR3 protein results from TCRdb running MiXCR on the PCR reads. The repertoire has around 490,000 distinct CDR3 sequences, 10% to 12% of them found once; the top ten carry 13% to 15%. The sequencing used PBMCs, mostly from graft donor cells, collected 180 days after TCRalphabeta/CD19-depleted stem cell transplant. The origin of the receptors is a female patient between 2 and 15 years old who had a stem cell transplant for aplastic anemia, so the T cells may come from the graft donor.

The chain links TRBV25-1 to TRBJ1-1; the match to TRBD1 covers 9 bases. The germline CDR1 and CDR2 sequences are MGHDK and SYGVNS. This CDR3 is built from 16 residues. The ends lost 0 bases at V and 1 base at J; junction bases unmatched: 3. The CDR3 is CASSEYRDRANTEAFF. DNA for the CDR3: TGTGCCAGCAGTGAATACCGGGACAGGGCGAACACTGAAGCTTTCTTT.

CDR3 nucleotide sequence: TGTGCCAGCAGCTTAGTTAAGGTAGCGGGGGATGAGCAGTTCTTC. This translates into CASSLVKVAGDEQFF. This sequence joins TRBV11-2 and TRBJ2-1; 9 bases match TRBD2. V lost 1 base, J lost 8 bases, and 6 bases stayed unmatched. The CDR3 contains 15 residues. Germline V gene data show CDR1 as SGHAT and CDR2 as FQNNGV. Full variable domain (outside the CDR3, taken from reference TRBV11-2 and TRBJ2-1): EAGVAQSPRYKIIEKRQSVAFWCNPISGHATLYWYQQILGQGPKLLIQFQNNGVVDDSQLPKDRFSAERLKGVDSTLKIQPAKLEDSAVYLCASSLVKVAGDEQFFGPGTRLTVL.

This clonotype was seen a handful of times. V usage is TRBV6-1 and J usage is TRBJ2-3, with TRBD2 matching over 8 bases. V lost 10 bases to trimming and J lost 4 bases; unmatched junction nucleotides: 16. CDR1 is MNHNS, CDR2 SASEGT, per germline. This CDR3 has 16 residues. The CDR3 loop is CATLGGGRPGADTQYF. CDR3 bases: TGTGCCACCTTGGGGGGCGGGAGGCCGGGGGCAGATACGCAGTATTTT.

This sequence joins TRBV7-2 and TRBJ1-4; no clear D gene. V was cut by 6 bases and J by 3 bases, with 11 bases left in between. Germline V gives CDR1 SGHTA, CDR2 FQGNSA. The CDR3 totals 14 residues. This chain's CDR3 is CASRTGWANEKLFF. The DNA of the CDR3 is TGTGCCAGCAGAACCGGGTGGGCTAATGAAAAACTGTTTTTT.

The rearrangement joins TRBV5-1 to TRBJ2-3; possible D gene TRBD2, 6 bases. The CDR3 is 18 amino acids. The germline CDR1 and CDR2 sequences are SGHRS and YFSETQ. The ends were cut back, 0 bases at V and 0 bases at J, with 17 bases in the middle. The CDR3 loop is CASSLETQGLTSTDTQYF. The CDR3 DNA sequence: TGCGCCAGCAGCTTGGAAACGCAGGGACTGACTAGCACAGATACGCAGTATTTT.

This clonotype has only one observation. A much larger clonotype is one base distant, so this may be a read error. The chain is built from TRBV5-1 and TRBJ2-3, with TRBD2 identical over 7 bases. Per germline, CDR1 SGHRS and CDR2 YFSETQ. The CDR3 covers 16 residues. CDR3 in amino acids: CASSEDVGRPTHTQYF. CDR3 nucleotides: TGCGCCAGCAGCGAGGATGTCGGGAGGCCCACACATACGCAGTATTTT.

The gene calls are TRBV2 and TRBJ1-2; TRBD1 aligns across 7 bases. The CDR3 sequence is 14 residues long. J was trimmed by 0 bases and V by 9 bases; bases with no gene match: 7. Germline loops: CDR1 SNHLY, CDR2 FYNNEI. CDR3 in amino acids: CASEGQTSNYGYTF. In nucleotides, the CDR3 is TGTGCCAGTGAGGGACAGACCTCTAACTATGGCTACACCTTC.

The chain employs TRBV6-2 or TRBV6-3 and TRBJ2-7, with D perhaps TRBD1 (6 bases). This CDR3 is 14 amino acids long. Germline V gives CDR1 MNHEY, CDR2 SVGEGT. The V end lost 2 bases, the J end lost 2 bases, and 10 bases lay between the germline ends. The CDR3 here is CASSYPGHPYEQYF. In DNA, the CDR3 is TGTGCCAGCAGTTACCCGGGACATCCCTACGAGCAGTACTTC.

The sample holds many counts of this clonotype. CDR3 in DNA: TGTGCCAGCAGGCATTTCCCCCTACCATCCTCGCGGGGGGCTAACAATGAGCAGTTCTTC. Amino acids: CASRHFPLPSSRGANNEQFF. This rearrangement joins TRBV6-2 or TRBV6-3 to TRBJ2-1; 8 bases match TRBD2. This CDR3 spans 20 amino acids. V was clipped by 6 bases and J by 5 bases; unmatched bases: 24. Germline CDR1 is MNHEY and CDR2 is SVGEGT.

The CDR3 loop reads CASSQGDRGSYEQYF. The CDR3 DNA sequence: TGCGCCAGCAGCCAGGGGGACAGGGGCTCCTACGAGCAGTACTTC. The chain carries TRBV4-3 and TRBJ2-7; 10 nucleotides line up with TRBD1. The germline gives CDR1 LGHNA, CDR2 YSLEER. J gave up 0 bases and V 3 bases, and 2 bases lay outside the gene matches. The CDR3 consists of 15 residues.

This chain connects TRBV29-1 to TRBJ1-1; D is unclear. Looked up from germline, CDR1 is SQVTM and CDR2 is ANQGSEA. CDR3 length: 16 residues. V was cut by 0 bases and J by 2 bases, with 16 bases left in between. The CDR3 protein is CSVEDRVWVSNTEAFF. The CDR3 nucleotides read TGCAGCGTTGAAGATAGGGTCTGGGTCTCCAACACTGAAGCTTTCTTT.

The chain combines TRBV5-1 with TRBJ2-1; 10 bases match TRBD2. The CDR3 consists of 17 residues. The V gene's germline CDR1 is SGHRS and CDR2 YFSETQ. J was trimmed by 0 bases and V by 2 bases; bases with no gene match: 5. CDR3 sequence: CASSFGLAASSYNEQFF. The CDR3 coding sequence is TGCGCCAGCAGCTTTGGACTAGCGGCAAGCTCCTACAATGAGCAGTTCTTC.

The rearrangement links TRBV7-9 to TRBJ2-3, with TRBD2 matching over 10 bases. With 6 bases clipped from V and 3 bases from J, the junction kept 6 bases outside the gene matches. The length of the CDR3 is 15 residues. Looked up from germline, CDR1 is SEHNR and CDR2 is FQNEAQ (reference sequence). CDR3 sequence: CASRSGLAVTDTQYF. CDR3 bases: TGTGCCAGCAGATCCGGACTAGCGGTTACAGATACGCAGTATTTT.

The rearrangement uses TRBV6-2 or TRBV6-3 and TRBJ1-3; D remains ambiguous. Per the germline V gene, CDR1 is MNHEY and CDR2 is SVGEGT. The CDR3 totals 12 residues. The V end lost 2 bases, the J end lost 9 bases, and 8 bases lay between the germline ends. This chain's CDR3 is CASSYLDRTIYF. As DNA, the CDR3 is TGTGCCAGCAGTTACCTGGATCGCACCATATATTTT.

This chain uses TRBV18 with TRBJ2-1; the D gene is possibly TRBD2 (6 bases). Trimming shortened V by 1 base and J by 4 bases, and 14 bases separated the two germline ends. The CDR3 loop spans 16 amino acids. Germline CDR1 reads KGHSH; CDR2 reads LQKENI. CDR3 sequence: CASSPLASGLYNEQFF. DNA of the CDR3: TGTGCCAGCTCACCACTGGCGAGCGGACTATACAATGAGCAGTTCTTC.

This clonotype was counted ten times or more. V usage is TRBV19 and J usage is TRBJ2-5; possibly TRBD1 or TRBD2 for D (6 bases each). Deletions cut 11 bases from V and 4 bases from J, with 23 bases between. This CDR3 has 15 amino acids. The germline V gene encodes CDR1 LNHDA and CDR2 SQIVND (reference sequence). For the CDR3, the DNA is TGTGCCGCCAGTCCGGGGGCTAGTGGGCGAGAGACCCAGTACTTC. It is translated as CAASPGASGRETQYF. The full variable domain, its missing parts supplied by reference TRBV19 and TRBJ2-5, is DGGITQSPKYLFRKEGQNVTLSCEQNLNHDAMYWYRQDPGQGLRLIYYSQIVNDFQKGDIAEGYSVSREKKESFPLTVTSAQKNPTAFYLCAASPGASGRETQYFGPGTRLLVL.

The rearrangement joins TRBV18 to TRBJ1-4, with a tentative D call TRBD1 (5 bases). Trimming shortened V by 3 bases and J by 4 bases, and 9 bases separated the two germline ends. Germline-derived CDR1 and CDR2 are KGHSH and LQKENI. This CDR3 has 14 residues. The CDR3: CASSPGRGNEKLFF. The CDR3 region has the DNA TGTGCCAGCTCACCGGGAAGGGGTAATGAAAAACTGTTTTTT.

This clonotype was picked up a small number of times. The CDR3 here is CATSRDSLYTEAFF. The CDR3 DNA follows: TGTGCCACCAGCCGGGACAGCCTTTACACTGAAGCTTTCTTT. J is TRBJ1-1 and V is TRBV15; 7 positions agree with TRBD1. Germline V CDR1 and CDR2: LNHNV, YYDKDF (reference sequence). The CDR3 covers 14 residues. The junction had 6 bases not matched to a gene; V was cut back by 5 bases and J by 3 bases.

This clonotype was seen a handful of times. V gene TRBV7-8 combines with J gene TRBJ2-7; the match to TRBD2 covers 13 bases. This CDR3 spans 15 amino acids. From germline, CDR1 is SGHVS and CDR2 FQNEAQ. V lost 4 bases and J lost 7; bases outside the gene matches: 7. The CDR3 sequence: CASSSGLAGMGEQYV. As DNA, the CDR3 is TGTGCCAGCAGCTCGGGACTAGCGGGGATGGGAGAGCAGTACGTC.

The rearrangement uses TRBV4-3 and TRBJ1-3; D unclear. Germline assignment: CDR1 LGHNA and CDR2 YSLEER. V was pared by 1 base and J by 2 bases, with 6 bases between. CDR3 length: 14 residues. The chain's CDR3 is CASSQAAAGNTIYF. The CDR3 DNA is TGCGCCAGCAGCCAAGCGGCGGCTGGAAACACCATATATTTT.

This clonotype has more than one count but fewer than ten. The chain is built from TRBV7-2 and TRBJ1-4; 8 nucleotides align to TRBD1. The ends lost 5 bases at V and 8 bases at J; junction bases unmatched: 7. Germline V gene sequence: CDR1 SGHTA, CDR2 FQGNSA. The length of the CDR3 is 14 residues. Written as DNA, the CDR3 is TGTGCCAGCAGCATAAGACAGGGGTCCGAAAAACTGTTTTTT. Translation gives CASSIRQGSEKLFF.

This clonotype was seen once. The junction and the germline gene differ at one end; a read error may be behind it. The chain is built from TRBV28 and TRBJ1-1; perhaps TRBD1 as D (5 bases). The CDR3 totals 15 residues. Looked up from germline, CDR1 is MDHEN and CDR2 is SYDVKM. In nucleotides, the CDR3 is TGTGCCAGCAGCACGCCGGGACTCAGGAACGCTGAAGCTTTCTTT. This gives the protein CASSTPGLRNAEAFF. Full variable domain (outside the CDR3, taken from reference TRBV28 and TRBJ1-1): DVKVTQSSRYLVKRTGEKVFLECVQDMDHENMFWYRQDPGLGLRLIYFSYDVKMKEKGDIPEGYSVSREKKERFSLILESASTNQTSMYLCASSTPGLRNAEAFFGQGTRLTVV.

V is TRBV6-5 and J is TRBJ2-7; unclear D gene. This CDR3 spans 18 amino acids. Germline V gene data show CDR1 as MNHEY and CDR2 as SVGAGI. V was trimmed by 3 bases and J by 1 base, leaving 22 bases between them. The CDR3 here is CASSYRAIPVIASYEQYF. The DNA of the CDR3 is TGTGCCAGCAGTTATCGCGCCATTCCAGTCATCGCTTCCTACGAGCAGTACTTC.

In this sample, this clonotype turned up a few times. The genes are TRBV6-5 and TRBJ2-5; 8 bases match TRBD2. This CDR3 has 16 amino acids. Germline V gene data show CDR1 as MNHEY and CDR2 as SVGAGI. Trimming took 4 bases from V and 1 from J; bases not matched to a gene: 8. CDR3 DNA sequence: TGTGCCAGCAGTTGGAATAGCCTAGCGGGCCAAGAGACCCAGTACTTC. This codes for CASSWNSLAGQETQYF.